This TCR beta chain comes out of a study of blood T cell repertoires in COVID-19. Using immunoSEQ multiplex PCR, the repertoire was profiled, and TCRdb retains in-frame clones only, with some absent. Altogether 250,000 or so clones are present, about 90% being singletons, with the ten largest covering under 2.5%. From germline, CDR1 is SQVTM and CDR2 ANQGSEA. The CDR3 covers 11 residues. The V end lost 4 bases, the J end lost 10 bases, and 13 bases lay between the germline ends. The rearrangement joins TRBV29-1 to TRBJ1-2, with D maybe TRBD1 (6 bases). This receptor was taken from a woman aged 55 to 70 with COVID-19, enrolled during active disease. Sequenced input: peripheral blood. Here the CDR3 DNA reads TGCAGCGTTGGGTACAGGGCTGACTACACCTTC. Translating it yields CSVGYRADYTF.